This TCR beta chain was identified during a study of blood T cells in healthy people across ages. A remark on this clonotype: The antigen is not known. Sequence at one end of the junction differs from germline and may be a read error.

The germline gives CDR1 LGHNA, CDR2 YSLEER. There are 14 residues in the CDR3. Overall study results and limits: The study lacked donor CMV status, which possibly confounded expanded clonotype changes. While age rose, TCR beta diversity per million T cells dropped in a roughly linear way.

A sample-barcoded 5' primer and a J-beta primer mix were used in a second PCR of roughly 7 to 11 cycles. Each cDNA molecule carried a tag from a template-switch adaptor that contained 12 random nucleotides. TCRdb processed the 5' RACE reads anew with MiXCR; each CDR3 protein has one entry. Of 1.5 million to 2 million distinct CDR3 sequences in the sample, approximately 30% were seen once. This TCR was recovered from a woman in her 30s in good health. The sample consisted of blood. The rearrangement joins TRBV4-3 to TRBJ2-3, with 10 positions matching TRBD1. The CDR3 reads CVSSQGQGQEMQYF. DNA for the CDR3: TGCGTCAGCAGCCAGGGACAGGGGCAAGAGATGCAGTATTTT.